This T cell receptor beta chain is from a study of HIV-infected patients and healthy controls. MiXCR, run by TCRdb on the 5' RACE reads, gives a single entry per CDR3 protein. The sample carries around 64,000 distinct CDR3 sequences, about 17% recorded once. Looked up from germline, CDR1 is MNHEY and CDR2 is SMNVEV (reference sequence). Deletions cut 5 bases from V and 7 bases from J, with 20 bases between. The CDR3 contains 15 residues. This clonotype was picked up many times. The receptor comes from a human donor in good health. The sequenced sample consisted of CD4+ T cells from blood. The V call is TRBV27, the J call TRBJ1-2; the D gene is possibly TRBD1 (5 bases). The CDR3 DNA reads TGTGCCAGCAGTCCCCGGGCAGGGCGAGCTGGTGGCTACACCTTC. Its protein product is CASSPRAGRAGGYTF.